The entry that follows covers one TCR beta chain sequence. Its antigen is undetermined. Germline assignment: CDR1 SGHNT and CDR2 YYREEE (reference sequence). This CDR3 has 15 amino acids. The V gene end was trimmed by 5 bases and the J gene end by 2 bases; junction bases not matched to a gene: 7. The record originates from a study of cytomegalovirus exposure and HLA in healthy donors. Overall study context: Earlier work reported approximately 110 million unique TCR beta sequences from about 179 million T cells.

60 Vbeta and 13 Jbeta primers were used in PCR. TCRdb keeps only in-frame clones here, not all; method: immunoSEQ multiplex PCR. Of 150,000 or so clones in the sample, roughly 80% are singletons; the top ten hold about 13%. Study results and limitations: Most TCR sequences were seen very rarely across donors, but some public TCRs occurred in many. As a later analysis showed, several of the most significant clusters appeared to be linked to common viral pathogens.

The TCR was taken from a man aged 40-55 years in good health and CMV-seropositive. The sample taken for sequencing was PBMCs. V gene TRBV5-4 combines with J gene TRBJ2-1; 7 bases fit TRBD2. The CDR3 coding sequence is TGTGCCAGCAGTTGGCTAGCGGCCACCTACAATGAGCAGTTCTTC. The encoded protein is CASSWLAATYNEQFF.